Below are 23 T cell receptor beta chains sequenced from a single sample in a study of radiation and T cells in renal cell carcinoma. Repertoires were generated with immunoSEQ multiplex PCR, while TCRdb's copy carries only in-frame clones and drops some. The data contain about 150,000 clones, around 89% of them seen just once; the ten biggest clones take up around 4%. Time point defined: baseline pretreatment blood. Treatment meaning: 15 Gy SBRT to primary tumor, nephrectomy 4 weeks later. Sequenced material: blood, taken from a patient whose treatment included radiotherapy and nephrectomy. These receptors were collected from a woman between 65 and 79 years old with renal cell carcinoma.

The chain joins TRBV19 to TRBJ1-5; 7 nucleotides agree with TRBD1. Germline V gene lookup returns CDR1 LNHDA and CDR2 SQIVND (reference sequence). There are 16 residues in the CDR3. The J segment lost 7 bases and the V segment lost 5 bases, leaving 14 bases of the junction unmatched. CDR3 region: CASSPTPGGGRQPQHF. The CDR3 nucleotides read TGTGCCAGTAGTCCTACCCCCGGAGGGGGCCGGCAGCCCCAGCATTTT.

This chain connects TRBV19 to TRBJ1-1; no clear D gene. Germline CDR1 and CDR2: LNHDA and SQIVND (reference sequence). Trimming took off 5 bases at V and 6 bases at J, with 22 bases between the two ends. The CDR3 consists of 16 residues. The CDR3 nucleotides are TGTGCCAGTAGTGCCTCACCGGCCCGACCTTCACCTGAAGCTTTCTTT. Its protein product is CASSASPARPSPEAFF.

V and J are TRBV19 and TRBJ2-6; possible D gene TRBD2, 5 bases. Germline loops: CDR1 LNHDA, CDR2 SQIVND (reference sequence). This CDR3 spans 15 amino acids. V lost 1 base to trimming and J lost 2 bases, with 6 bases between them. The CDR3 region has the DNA TGTGCCAGTAGTATAGGAGGGACTGGGGCCAACGTCCTGACTTTC. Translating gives CASSIGGTGANVLTF.

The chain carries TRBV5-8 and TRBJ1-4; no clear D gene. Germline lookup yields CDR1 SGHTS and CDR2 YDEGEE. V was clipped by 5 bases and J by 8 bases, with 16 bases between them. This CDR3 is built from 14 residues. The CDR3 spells CASRSIWATEKLFF. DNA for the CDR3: TGTGCCAGCAGGTCCATTTGGGCCACGGAAAAACTGTTTTTT.

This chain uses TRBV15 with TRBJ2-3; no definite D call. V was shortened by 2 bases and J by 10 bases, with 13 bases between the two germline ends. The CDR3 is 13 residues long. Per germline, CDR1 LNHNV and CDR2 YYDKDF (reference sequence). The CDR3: CATSRSKKGPQYF. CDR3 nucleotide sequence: TGTGCCACCAGCAGAAGTAAAAAAGGGCCGCAGTATTTT.

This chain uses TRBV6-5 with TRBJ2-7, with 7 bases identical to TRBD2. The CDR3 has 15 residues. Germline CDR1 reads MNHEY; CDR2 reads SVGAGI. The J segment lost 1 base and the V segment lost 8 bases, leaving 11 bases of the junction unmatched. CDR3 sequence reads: CASSTSTGGSYEQYF. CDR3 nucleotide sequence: TGTGCCAGCTCCACCTCCACGGGGGGTTCCTACGAGCAGTACTTC.

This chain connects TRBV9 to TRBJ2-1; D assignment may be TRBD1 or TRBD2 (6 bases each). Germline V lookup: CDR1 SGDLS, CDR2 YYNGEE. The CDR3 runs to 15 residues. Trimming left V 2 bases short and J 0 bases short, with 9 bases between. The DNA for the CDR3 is TGTGCCAGCAGCGTGGGGGGCCTCTCCTACAATGAGCAGTTCTTC. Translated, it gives CASSVGGLSYNEQFF.

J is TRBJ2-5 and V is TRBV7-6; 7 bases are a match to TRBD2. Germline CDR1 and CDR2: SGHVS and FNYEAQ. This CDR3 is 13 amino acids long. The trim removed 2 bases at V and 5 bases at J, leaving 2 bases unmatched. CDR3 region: CASSLLRGETQYF. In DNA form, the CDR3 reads TGTGCCAGCAGCTTATTGCGGGGGGAGACCCAGTACTTC.

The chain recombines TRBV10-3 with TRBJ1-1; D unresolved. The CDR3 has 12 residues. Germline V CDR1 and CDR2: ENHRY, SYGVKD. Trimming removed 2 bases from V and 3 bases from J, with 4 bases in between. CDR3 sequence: CAISEPYTEAFF. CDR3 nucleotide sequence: TGTGCCATCAGTGAGCCTTACACTGAAGCTTTCTTT.

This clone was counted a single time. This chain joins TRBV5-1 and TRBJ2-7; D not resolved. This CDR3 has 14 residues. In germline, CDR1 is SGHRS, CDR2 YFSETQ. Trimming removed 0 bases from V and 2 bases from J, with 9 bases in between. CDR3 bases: TGCGCCAGCAGCTTGGGGTACAGAACCTACGAGCAGTACTTC. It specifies CASSLGYRTYEQYF.

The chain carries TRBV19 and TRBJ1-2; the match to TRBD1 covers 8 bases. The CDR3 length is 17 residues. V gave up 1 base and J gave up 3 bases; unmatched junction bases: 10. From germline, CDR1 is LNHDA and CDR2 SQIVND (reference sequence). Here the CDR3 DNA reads TGTGCCAGTAGTATAGTCGGACAGGGAGGAAGCGACTATGGCTACACCTTC. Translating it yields CASSIVGQGGSDYGYTF.

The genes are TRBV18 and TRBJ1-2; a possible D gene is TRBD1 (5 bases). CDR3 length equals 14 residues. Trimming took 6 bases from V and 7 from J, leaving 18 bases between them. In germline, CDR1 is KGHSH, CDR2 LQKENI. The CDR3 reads CASSPNDPGGGYTF. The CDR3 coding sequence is TGTGCCAGCTCCCCTAACGACCCCGGGGGTGGCTACACCTTC.

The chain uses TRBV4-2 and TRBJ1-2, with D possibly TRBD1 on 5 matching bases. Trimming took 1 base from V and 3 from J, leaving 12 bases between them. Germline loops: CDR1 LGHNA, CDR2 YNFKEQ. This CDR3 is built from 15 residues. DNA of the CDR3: TGTGCCAGCAGCCAAGGACCGGGACCGGACTATGGCTACACCTTC. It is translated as CASSQGPGPDYGYTF.

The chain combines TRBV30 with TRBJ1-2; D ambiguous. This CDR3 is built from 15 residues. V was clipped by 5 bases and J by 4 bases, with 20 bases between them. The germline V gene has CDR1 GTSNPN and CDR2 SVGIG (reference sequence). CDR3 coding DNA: TGTGCCTGGGGAAACGGCGCCGCCCCTCGCTATGGCTACACCTTC. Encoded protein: CAWGNGAAPRYGYTF.

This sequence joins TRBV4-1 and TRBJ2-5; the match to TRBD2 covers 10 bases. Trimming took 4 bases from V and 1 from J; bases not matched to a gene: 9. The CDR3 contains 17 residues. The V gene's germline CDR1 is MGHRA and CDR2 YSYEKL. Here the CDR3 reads CASSRLLGLAVQETQYF. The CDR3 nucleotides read TGCGCCAGCAGCCGCCTACTCGGACTAGCGGTCCAAGAGACCCAGTACTTC.

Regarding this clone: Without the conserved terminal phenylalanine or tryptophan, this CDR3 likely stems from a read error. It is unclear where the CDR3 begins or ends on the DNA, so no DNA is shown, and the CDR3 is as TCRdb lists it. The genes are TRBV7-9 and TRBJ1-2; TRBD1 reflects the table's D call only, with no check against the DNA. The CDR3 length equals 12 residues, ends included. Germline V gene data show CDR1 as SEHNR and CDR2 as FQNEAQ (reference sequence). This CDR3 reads CASSLGDSSGTL.

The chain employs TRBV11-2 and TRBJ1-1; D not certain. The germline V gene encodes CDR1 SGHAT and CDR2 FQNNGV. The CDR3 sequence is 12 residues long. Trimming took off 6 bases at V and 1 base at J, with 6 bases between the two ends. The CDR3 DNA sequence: TGTGCCAGCAGGTGGCCGAACACTGAAGCTTTCTTT. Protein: CASRWPNTEAFF.

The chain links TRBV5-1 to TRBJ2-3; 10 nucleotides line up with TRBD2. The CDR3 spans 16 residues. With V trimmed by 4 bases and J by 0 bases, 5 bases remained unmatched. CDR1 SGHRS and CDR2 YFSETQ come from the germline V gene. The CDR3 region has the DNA TGCGCCAGCAGCGCCGGACTAGCGGCGAGCACAGATACGCAGTATTTT. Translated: CASSAGLAASTDTQYF.

CDR3 sequence: CASSLVGRDEKLFF. As DNA, the CDR3 is TGTGCCAGCAGTTTAGTCGGGAGGGATGAAAAACTGTTTTTT. The rearrangement uses TRBV28 and TRBJ1-4; no reliable D call. The V gene's germline CDR1 is MDHEN and CDR2 SYDVKM. The CDR3 is 14 residues long. Trimming cost V 2 bases and J 6 bases, with 10 bases left between them.

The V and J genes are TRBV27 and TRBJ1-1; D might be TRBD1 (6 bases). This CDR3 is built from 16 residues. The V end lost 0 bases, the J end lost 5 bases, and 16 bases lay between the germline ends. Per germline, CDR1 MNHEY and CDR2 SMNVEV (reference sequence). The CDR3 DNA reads TGTGCCAGCAGTTTATCCCTAGGGGGGGCGGGTACTGAAGCTTTCTTT. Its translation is CASSLSLGGAGTEAFF.

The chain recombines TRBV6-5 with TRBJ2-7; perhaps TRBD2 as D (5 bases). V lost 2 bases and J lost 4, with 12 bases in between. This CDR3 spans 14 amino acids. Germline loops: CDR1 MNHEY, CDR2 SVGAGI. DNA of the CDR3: TGTGCCAGCAGTTACAACGGACTTCCATACGAGCAGTACTTC. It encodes CASSYNGLPYEQYF.

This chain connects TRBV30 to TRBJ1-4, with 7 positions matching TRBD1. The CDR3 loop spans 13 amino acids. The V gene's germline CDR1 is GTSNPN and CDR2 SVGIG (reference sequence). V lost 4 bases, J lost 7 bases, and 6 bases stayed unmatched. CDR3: CAWMRGGIEKLFF. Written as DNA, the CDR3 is TGTGCCTGGATGAGAGGGGGCATTGAAAAACTGTTTTTT.

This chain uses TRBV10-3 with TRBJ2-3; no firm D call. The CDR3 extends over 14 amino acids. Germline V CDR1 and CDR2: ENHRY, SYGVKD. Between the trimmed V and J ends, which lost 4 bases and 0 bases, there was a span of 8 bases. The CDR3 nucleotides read TGTGCCATCAGTGTAACAGCTAGCACAGATACGCAGTATTTT. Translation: CAISVTASTDTQYF.